Reported below is one T cell receptor beta chain. The antigen remains undetermined. This sample was included in a study of cytomegalovirus exposure and HLA in healthy donors. Notes on the study in general: Analyses of presence and absence presupposed an approximately uniform sequencing depth across donors.

Both 60 Vbeta primers and 13 Jbeta primers went into the PCR. This table comes from immunoSEQ multiplex PCR, and its TCRdb copy is limited to in-frame clones, with some not included. The sample holds nearly 300,000 clones, about nine tenths seen once. The length of the CDR3 is 13 residues. The J segment lost 11 bases and the V segment lost 4 bases, leaving 7 bases of the junction unmatched. CDR1 is MDHEN and CDR2 is SYDVKM in the germline V gene. The receptor was isolated from a man in his forties in good health and CMV-seropositive. The J gene is TRBJ2-1, the V gene TRBV28; TRBD2 agrees at 8 bases. The sequenced sample was PBMCs. DNA for the CDR3: TGTGCCAGCAGTTCGATCGGGACTAGGAAGCAGTTCTTC. Translating gives CASSSIGTRKQFF.